This T cell receptor beta chain was found in a study of blood T cell repertoires in COVID-19. Across the study: Samples of COVID-19 (acute and convalescent) were obtained from the United States, Italy and Spain. PBMCs, B-cell-depleted T cells, or T cells were the source of the cDNA or gDNA that made up the material.

Repertoires were generated with immunoSEQ multiplex PCR, while TCRdb's copy carries only in-frame clones and drops some. The sample lists 200,000 to 250,000 clones; approximately 80% were seen once. This CDR3 comprises 15 residues. The germline V gene has CDR1 SEHNR and CDR2 FQNEAQ (reference sequence). The V end lost 5 bases, the J end lost 7 bases, and 18 bases lay between the germline ends. Donors were grouped by their self-reported clinical history. This receptor was taken from a man aged 25-40 years with acute COVID-19. This chain connects TRBV7-9 to TRBJ1-3, with D possibly matching TRBD1 (6 bases). Sequencing was done on a sample of PBMCs or T cells enriched from blood (not recorded which). As DNA, the CDR3 is TGTGCCAGCAGCCACTCCACAGGGCCGGGTAACACCATATATTTT. Residues: CASSHSTGPGNTIYF.